This TCR beta chain originates from a study of blood T cell repertoires in COVID-19. Turning to the study itself: The United States, Italy and Spain were the sources of the acute and convalescent COVID-19 samples. PBMCs, B-cell-depleted T cells, or T cells were the source of the cDNA or gDNA that made up the material.

Under the authors' procedure: Amplification of reference gene primers provided the estimated nucleated cell counts. TCRdb keeps only in-frame clones here, not all; method: immunoSEQ multiplex PCR. V, J and clone size were drawn from that table, and D and trimming were deduced from the DNA. The sample has around 12,000 clones; 88% are singletons. The TCR comes from a human donor in a cohort sampled during active COVID-19. The sequenced sample consisted of peripheral blood.

The CDR3 DNA reads TGTGCCAGCAGCCAAGATTCGCGAGGGGGCGGAAATTCACCCCTCCACTTT. Translation: CASSQDSRGGGNSPLHF. The chain combines TRBV4-2 with TRBJ1-6, with TRBD1 matching 7 bases. The J segment lost 7 bases and the V segment lost 0 bases, leaving 9 bases of the junction unmatched. Germline V CDR1 and CDR2: LGHNA, YNFKEQ. This CDR3 contains 17 residues.